One and the same sample provided the 27 T cell receptor beta chains below, sequenced in a study of OX40 agonist ivuxolimab in advanced cancers. Method: immunoSEQ multiplex PCR; TCRdb's copy keeps in-frame clones and lacks some. The sample consists of 150,000 to 180,000 clones, approximately 94% of them appearing once. The sequencing used CD4+ or CD8+ T cells sorted from blood, collected in a trial of the OX40 agonist ivuxolimab. These receptors were taken from an adult with an advanced solid tumor such as melanoma, head and neck, liver or kidney cancer.

The chain joins TRBV19 to TRBJ1-2; possible D gene TRBD1, 6 bases. The V end was cut by 3 bases, the J end by 1 base, with 12 bases between. The CDR3 has 15 residues. Per germline, CDR1 LNHDA and CDR2 SQIVND (reference sequence). The CDR3 here is CASSINTQGNYGYTF. CDR3 nucleotides: TGTGCCAGTAGTATTAACACACAGGGTAACTATGGCTACACCTTC. The full variable domain, rest sourced from reference TRBV19 and TRBJ1-2, is DGGITQSPKYLFRKEGQNVTLSCEQNLNHDAMYWYRQDPGQGLRLIYYSQIVNDFQKGDIAEGYSVSREKKESFPLTVTSAQKNPTAFYLCASSINTQGNYGYTFGSGTRLTVV.

V and J are TRBV6-1 and TRBJ2-3; TRBD1 is a possible D gene (5 bases). Trimming stripped 3 bases from V and 1 base from J, with 14 bases between. This CDR3 is 16 amino acids long. Germline V gene sequence: CDR1 MNHNS, CDR2 SASEGT. This CDR3 is CASSDLGWGGTDTQYF. CDR3 in DNA: TGTGCCAGCAGTGATCTAGGGTGGGGCGGCACAGATACGCAGTATTTT.

CDR3 residues: CASSITRGPDTQYF. The CDR3 coding sequence is TGTGCCAGTAGTATCACAAGGGGACCAGATACGCAGTATTTT. This rearrangement joins TRBV19 to TRBJ2-3; either TRBD1 or TRBD2 may fit D (5 bases each). This CDR3 region has 14 residues. V was cut by 3 bases and J by 4 bases, with 11 bases left in between. CDR1 and CDR2 (germline): LNHDA, SQIVND (reference sequence).

This sequence joins TRBV6-5 and TRBJ2-2, with 8 nucleotides matching TRBD1. This CDR3 has 15 residues. The germline gives CDR1 MNHEY, CDR2 SVGAGI. The ends lost 6 bases at V and 4 bases at J; junction bases unmatched: 7. The CDR3 nucleotides read TGTGCCAGCAGCACTCAGGGGGCAGGCACCGGGGAGCTGTTTTTT. It yields the protein CASSTQGAGTGELFF.

The CDR3 DNA is TGTGCCAGCAGCTTAACAGGGGGCTTCAGATCTGGAAACACCATATATTTT. Translating it yields CASSLTGGFRSGNTIYF. V gene TRBV7-2 combines with J gene TRBJ1-3; 9 nucleotides line up with TRBD1. The germline V gene encodes CDR1 SGHTA and CDR2 FQGNSA. This CDR3 region has 17 residues. The V gene end was trimmed by 2 bases and the J gene end by 1 base; junction bases not matched to a gene: 6.

V is TRBV6-5 and J is TRBJ1-1; D ambiguous. This CDR3 is built from 14 residues. V was cut by 6 bases and J by 0 bases, with 11 bases left in between. Germline V CDR1 and CDR2: MNHEY, SVGAGI. The DNA of the CDR3 is TGTGCCAGCAGGAGTTGGGAGATGAACACTGAAGCTTTCTTT. Protein sequence: CASRSWEMNTEAFF.

V is TRBV12-5 and J is TRBJ2-1; D is ambiguous. The CDR3 has 13 residues. Germline-derived CDR1 and CDR2 are LGHNT and FRNRAP. Trimming took off 5 bases at V and 10 bases at J, with 15 bases between the two ends. CDR3 sequence: CASGPIRLTEQFF. For the CDR3, the DNA is TGTGCTAGTGGTCCCATCAGACTGACAGAGCAGTTCTTC.

The chain recombines TRBV11-2 with TRBJ1-1; tentatively, D is TRBD1 (6 bases). CDR3 size: 13 residues. Looked up from germline, CDR1 is SGHAT and CDR2 is FQNNGV. V lost 2 bases and J lost 5, with 9 bases in between. The CDR3 spells CASSLTGKTEAFF. Written as DNA, the CDR3 is TGTGCCAGCAGCTTAACAGGGAAGACTGAAGCTTTCTTT. The full variable domain, with the rest looked up from reference TRBV11-2 and TRBJ1-1, is EAGVAQSPRYKIIEKRQSVAFWCNPISGHATLYWYQQILGQGPKLLIQFQNNGVVDDSQLPKDRFSAERLKGVDSTLKIQPAKLEDSAVYLCASSLTGKTEAFFGQGTRLTVV.

The CDR3 here is CASSLSGPTLNTEAFF. The CDR3, as DNA: TGTGCCAGCAGTTTATCCGGGCCGACACTTAACACTGAAGCTTTCTTT. The rearrangement links TRBV27 to TRBJ1-1; D remains unclear. Per the germline V gene, CDR1 is MNHEY and CDR2 is SMNVEV (reference sequence). V shed 0 bases and J shed 2 bases, with 13 bases lying between them. This CDR3 has 16 amino acids.

This clone was picked up one time. The J gene is TRBJ2-2, the V gene TRBV6-4, with D perhaps matching TRBD2 (5 bases). Germline V gene data show CDR1 as MRHNA and CDR2 as SNTAGT. The length of the CDR3 is 13 residues. Trimming stripped 5 bases from V and 5 bases from J, with 9 bases between. The DNA of the CDR3 is TGTGCCAGCAGTCGGACTGAGACCGGGGAGCTGTTTTTT. This gives the protein CASSRTETGELFF.

The genes are TRBV28 and TRBJ2-3, with 9 bases fitting TRBD1. The CDR3 consists of 17 residues. Germline values: CDR1 MDHEN, CDR2 SYDVKM. J gave up 2 bases and V 7 bases, and 13 bases lay outside the gene matches. CDR3 in DNA: TGTGCCAGCACACCTAACCCGGGACAGGGATCCACAGATACGCAGTATTTT. The encoded protein is CASTPNPGQGSTDTQYF.

The genes are TRBV5-1 and TRBJ2-1; 15 bases are a match to TRBD2. V dropped 3 bases and J dropped 9; count of bases not matched to a gene: 4. The V gene's germline CDR1 is SGHRS and CDR2 YFSETQ. The CDR3 has 15 residues. The chain's CDR3 is CASSSGLAGGGEQFF. CDR3 nucleotide sequence: TGCGCCAGCAGCTCCGGACTAGCGGGAGGGGGTGAGCAGTTCTTC.

This clone was seen just once. The chain couples TRBV6-5 to TRBJ2-1; 8 positions agree with TRBD1. This CDR3 has 13 amino acids. V shed 4 bases, J shed 12 bases, and the junction held 8 bases outside the gene matches. Germline CDR1 and CDR2: MNHEY and SVGAGI. CDR3 amino acids: CASSLRTGRRQFF. The CDR3 region has the DNA TGTGCCAGCAGTTTACGGACAGGGCGAAGGCAGTTCTTC.

The J gene is TRBJ1-5, the V gene TRBV30; no clear D gene. CDR1 is GTSNPN and CDR2 is SVGIG in the germline V gene (reference sequence). V was trimmed by 1 base and J by 0 bases, leaving 4 bases between them. The CDR3 sequence is 13 residues long. The CDR3 coding sequence is TGTGCCTGGAGTGCCTATAGCAATCAGCCCCAGCATTTT. Translation: CAWSAYSNQPQHF.

The chain uses TRBV15 and TRBJ2-1; D may be TRBD1 (6 bases). The CDR3 extends over 15 amino acids. Germline lookup yields CDR1 LNHNV and CDR2 YYDKDF (reference sequence). The V gene lost 1 base and the J gene lost 0 bases, with 7 bases spanning the gap. CDR3 bases: TGTGCCACCAGCAGAGGGACAGACTCCTACAATGAGCAGTTCTTC. This encodes CATSRGTDSYNEQFF.

The J gene is TRBJ2-3, the V gene TRBV28, with TRBD2 identical over 7 bases. CDR3 length equals 14 residues. The junction had 10 bases not matched to a gene; V was cut back by 5 bases and J by 8 bases. In germline, CDR1 is MDHEN, CDR2 SYDVKM. CDR3 nucleotide sequence: TGTGCCAGCAGTCCCCTCGAGCGCGGGGGTACGCAGTATTTT. Amino acid sequence: CASSPLERGGTQYF.

This clone was found once. The rearrangement joins TRBV13 to TRBJ2-7; 9 bases match TRBD1. The V gene's germline CDR1 is PRHDT and CDR2 FYEKMQ (reference sequence). The CDR3 is 16 residues long. J gave up 6 bases and V 1 base, and 10 bases lay outside the gene matches. The DNA for the CDR3 is TGTGCCAGCAGCTTAGTCCGGGACAGGGCATTCGGCGAGCAGTACTTC. Amino acids: CASSLVRDRAFGEQYF.

This chain uses TRBV4-1 with TRBJ2-5; 9 bases align to TRBD1. Germline CDR1 reads MGHRA; CDR2 reads YSYEKL. CDR3 length: 14 residues. V was pared by 3 bases and J by 5 bases, with 4 bases of the junction left unmatched. CDR3 protein: CASSQDRGRETQYF. In DNA, the CDR3 is TGCGCCAGCAGCCAGGACAGGGGCAGGGAGACCCAGTACTTC.

The gene calls are TRBV29-1 and TRBJ1-1, with D maybe TRBD1 (6 bases). The CDR3 totals 13 residues. The V gene's germline CDR1 is SQVTM and CDR2 ANQGSEA. DNA of the CDR3: TGCAGTTCAGGGGAATTTGTGAACACTGAAGCTTTCTTT. It yields the protein CSSGEFVNTEAFF.

The V and J genes are TRBV6-1 and TRBJ1-5; TRBD1 matches at 10 bases. The germline gives CDR1 MNHNS, CDR2 SASEGT. The CDR3 totals 16 residues. With 4 bases clipped from V and 11 bases from J, the junction kept 14 bases outside the gene matches. The CDR3 DNA reads TGTGCCAGCAGTGGGATGGGACAGGGGATAAAAGCAGCCCAGCATTTT. It codes for CASSGMGQGIKAAQHF.

The chain couples TRBV6-5 to TRBJ1-1, with TRBD1 as a possible D gene (6 bases). V was shortened by 3 bases and J by 5 bases, with 13 bases between the two germline ends. Per the germline V gene, CDR1 is MNHEY and CDR2 is SVGAGI. CDR3 length: 14 residues. The CDR3 region has the DNA TGTGCCAGCAGTTATTCCATCACAGGGACTGAAGCTTTCTTT. Encoded protein: CASSYSITGTEAFF.

The chain employs TRBV5-6 and TRBJ1-1; perhaps TRBD1 as D (6 bases). Germline V gene sequence: CDR1 SGHDT, CDR2 YYEEEE. The CDR3 spans 15 residues. The V end was cut by 4 bases, the J end by 11 bases, with 24 bases between. The CDR3 sequence is CASSRTPTGDGAAFF. The CDR3 nucleotides are TGTGCCAGCAGCCGAACTCCGACAGGAGATGGTGCGGCTTTCTTT.

This chain joins TRBV19 and TRBJ2-1, with 11 bases identical to TRBD1. This CDR3 comprises 14 residues. From germline, CDR1 is LNHDA and CDR2 SQIVND (reference sequence). The V and J ends lost 6 bases and 8 bases, in that order; junction bases with no gene match: 6. The CDR3 spells CASRSGQGADEQFF. CDR3 nucleotide sequence: TGTGCCAGTAGATCCGGACAGGGGGCTGATGAGCAGTTCTTC.

The rearrangement uses TRBV6-1 and TRBJ2-1; no definite D call. The V gene lost 3 bases and the J gene lost 0 bases, with 9 bases spanning the gap. Germline V CDR1 and CDR2: MNHNS, SASEGT. This CDR3 is 15 amino acids long. The CDR3 reads CASSDGRSSYNEQFF. The CDR3, as DNA: TGTGCCAGCAGTGACGGCCGGAGCTCCTACAATGAGCAGTTCTTC.

The chain recombines TRBV19 with TRBJ2-5; 9 nucleotides match TRBD1. The CDR3 is 14 residues long. Per the germline V gene, CDR1 is LNHDA and CDR2 is SQIVND (reference sequence). Trimming took 8 bases from V and 2 from J; bases not matched to a gene: 6. As DNA, the CDR3 is TGTGCCAGTCGGACAGGGGATCAGCAAGAGACCCAGTACTTC. It yields the protein CASRTGDQQETQYF.

The DNA of the CDR3 is TGTGCCAGCAGCTTAGGGGGACAGGGAACAGAGACCCAGTACTTC. Its translation is CASSLGGQGTETQYF. This chain links TRBV7-9 with TRBJ2-5; TRBD1 agrees at 9 bases. V lost 1 base and J lost 4; bases outside the gene matches: 4. Germline-derived CDR1 and CDR2 are SEHNR and FQNEAQ (reference sequence). The length of the CDR3 is 15 residues.

The genes are TRBV4-1 and TRBJ2-2, with 10 bases lining up with TRBD2. CDR1 is MGHRA and CDR2 is YSYEKL in the germline V gene. V lost 3 bases to trimming and J lost 3 bases; unmatched junction nucleotides: 7. The CDR3 spans 17 residues. The CDR3 reads CASSHSGTSVYTGELFF. As DNA, the CDR3 is TGCGCCAGCAGCCATTCCGGGACTAGCGTTTACACCGGGGAGCTGTTTTTT.